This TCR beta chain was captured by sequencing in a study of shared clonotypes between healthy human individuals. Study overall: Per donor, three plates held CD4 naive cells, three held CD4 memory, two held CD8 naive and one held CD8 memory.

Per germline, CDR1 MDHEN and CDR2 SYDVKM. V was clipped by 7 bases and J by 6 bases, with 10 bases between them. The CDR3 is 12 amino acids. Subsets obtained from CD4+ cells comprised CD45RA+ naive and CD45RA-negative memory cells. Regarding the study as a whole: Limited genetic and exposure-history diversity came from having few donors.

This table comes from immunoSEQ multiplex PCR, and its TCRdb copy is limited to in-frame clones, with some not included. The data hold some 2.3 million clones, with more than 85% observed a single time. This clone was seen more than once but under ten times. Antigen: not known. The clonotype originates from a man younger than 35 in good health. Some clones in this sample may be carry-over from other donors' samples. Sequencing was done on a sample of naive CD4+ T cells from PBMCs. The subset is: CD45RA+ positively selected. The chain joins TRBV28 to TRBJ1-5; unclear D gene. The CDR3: CASIKVGQPQHF. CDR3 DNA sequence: TGTGCCAGCATTAAGGTGGGTCAGCCCCAGCATTTT. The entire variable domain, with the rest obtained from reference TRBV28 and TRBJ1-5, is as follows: DVKVTQSSRYLVKRTGEKVFLECVQDMDHENMFWYRQDPGLGLRLIYFSYDVKMKEKGDIPEGYSVSREKKERFSLILESASTNQTSMYLCASIKVGQPQHFGDGTRLSIL.